This T cell receptor (beta chain) was captured by sequencing in a study of beta chain features in type 1 diabetes. The V gene's germline CDR1 is SGHTA and CDR2 FQGNSA. With 6 bases clipped from V and 3 bases from J, the junction kept 5 bases outside the gene matches. The length of the CDR3 is 14 residues. Heparinised blood was drawn once per donor, averaging roughly 0.11 L. Study-wide findings and caveats: The study found fewer insertions and more deletions at VDJ junctions in type 1 diabetes patients. Reads derived from cDNA could over-represent cells showing high TCR expression. The study found moderately but significantly shorter TCRB CDR3s in all four CD4+ subsets of Type 1 diabetes patients. Sampled from patients, naive, central memory and Treg TCRB repertoires appeared more similar than those sampled from healthy donors.

The investigators reverse transcribed all of the isolated RNA, so they sequenced expressed TCRB transcripts. Profiling relied on immunoSEQ multiplex PCR, and the TCRdb table lists in-frame clones only, not all of them. The data hold around 690,000 clones, with around 12% observed a single time. This clone was counted between two and nine times. Its specificity is not known. The sequenced sample was naive CD4+ T cells from blood. This chain joins TRBV7-2 and TRBJ2-1; TRBD1 matches 7 bases. The receptor was derived from a man younger than 40 with type 1 diabetes. The CDR3, as DNA: TGTGCCAGCAGAAGGCAGGGGGACTACAATGAGCAGTTCTTC. Protein: CASRRQGDYNEQFF.